This T cell receptor (beta chain) came from a study of T cell responses to AZD1222 COVID-19 vaccine. This CDR3 is 15 amino acids long. Germline values: CDR1 MNHNS, CDR2 SASEGT. V trimming: 2 bases; J trimming: 7 bases; junction bases outside the gene matches: 8. The table came from immunoSEQ multiplex PCR; TCRdb's copy has only in-frame clones and leaves some out. Of 150,000 to 200,000 clones listed, 85% to 90% were seen once; the top ten hold 1.6%. This rearrangement joins TRBV6-1 to TRBJ1-2; TRBD1 matches at 9 bases. Specimen: peripheral blood, collected on day 0 of AZD1222 vaccination. The receptor comes from an adult in good health. The CDR3 nucleotides are TGTGCCAGCAGTGAAAGGGACAGGGAGCTTTCTGGCTACACCTTC. Amino acid sequence: CASSERDRELSGYTF.